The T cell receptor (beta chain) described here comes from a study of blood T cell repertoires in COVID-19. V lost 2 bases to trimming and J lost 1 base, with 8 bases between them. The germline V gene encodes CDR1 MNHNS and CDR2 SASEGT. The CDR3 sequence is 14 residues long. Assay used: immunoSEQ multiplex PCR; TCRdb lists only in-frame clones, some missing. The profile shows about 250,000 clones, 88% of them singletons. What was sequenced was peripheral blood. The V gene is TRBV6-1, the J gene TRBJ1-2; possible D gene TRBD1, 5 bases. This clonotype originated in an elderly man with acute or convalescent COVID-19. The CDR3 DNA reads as TGTGCCAGCAGTGAAAACCAGGGTAACTATGGCTACACCTTC. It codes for CASSENQGNYGYTF.